This T cell receptor beta chain was sequenced during a study of OX40 agonist ivuxolimab in advanced cancers. In the study overall: Of the participants, under 50% had some prior anti-PD-1, anti-PD-L1 or anti-CTLA-4 therapy, which was allowed.

Enrollment shut out patients with autoimmune disease history or systemic immunosuppression. The germline CDR1 and CDR2 sequences are SNHLY and FYNNEI. The CDR3 sequence is 15 residues long. V lost 6 bases, J lost 6 bases, and 17 bases lay in between. The protocol was immunoSEQ multiplex PCR, while the TCRdb copy is restricted to in-frame clones and leaves out a portion. In the table there are about 32,000 clones, about four fifths of which are singletons. The source of this sequence is an adult with an advanced solid tumor such as melanoma, head and neck, liver or kidney cancer. The source was CD4+ or CD8+ T cells sorted from blood, collected in a trial of the OX40 agonist ivuxolimab. V usage is TRBV2 and J usage is TRBJ1-4, with a possible D match to TRBD1 (5 bases). As DNA, the CDR3 is TGTGCCAGCAGACCCGGGCAGGGAATTTATGAAAAACTGTTTTTT. Translating gives CASRPGQGIYEKLFF.